This TCR beta chain originates from a study of T-cell reconstitution after alpha-beta-depleted transplantation in children. Points from the study as a whole: Where some patients showed high TCRbeta diversity at day 60, it came from recipient T cells and thymic progenitors that had survived. Where alpha-beta T cells came from about two months after transplant was reportedly several hundred expanded graft clones. Newly generated T cells supplied most T-cell counts and diversity one year post-transplant.

Many counts were recorded for this clonotype. Its target is not known. This sample's TCRbeta library carried unique molecular identifier barcodes. TCRdb reprocessed the PCR reads via MiXCR and lists one record per CDR3 protein. The sample carries hundreds of thousands of distinct CDR3 sequences, roughly 8.2% recorded once. Germline trimming cut 4 bases from V and 7 bases from J; bases unmatched to any gene: 8. The CDR3 has 15 residues. Germline CDR1 reads SGHRS; CDR2 reads YFSETQ. The sequence was collected from a female patient between 2 and 10 years old who had a stem cell transplant for Fanconi anemia, so the T cells may come from the graft donor. The V gene is TRBV5-1, the J gene TRBJ2-1, with 10 bases fitting TRBD1. The sample here was peripheral blood, taken 360 days after TCRalphabeta/CD19-depleted stem cell transplant. The CDR3 DNA sequence: TGCGCCAGCAGCCGAAGGACAGGGGGAAGGAATGAGCAGTTCTTC. Translated: CASSRRTGGRNEQFF.